The next 7 T cell receptor beta chains were all read from a single sample in a study of OX40 agonist ivuxolimab in advanced cancers. The assay was immunoSEQ multiplex PCR, and TCRdb's table has in-frame clones only and misses some. In the table there are tens of thousands of clones, about 82% of which are singletons. The sequencing used CD4+ or CD8+ T cells sorted from blood, collected in a trial of the OX40 agonist ivuxolimab. The receptors were sampled from an adult with an advanced solid tumor such as melanoma, head and neck, liver or kidney cancer.

V usage is TRBV27 and J usage is TRBJ1-5, with 9 bases aligning to TRBD1. V shed 5 bases and J 4 bases; nucleotides not matched to a gene: 15. Germline CDR1 MNHEY, CDR2 SMNVEV (reference sequence). CDR3 size: 18 residues. Written as DNA, the CDR3 is TGTGCCAGCAGTCCACTCACCAGGGACAGGGATAGAAATCAGCCCCAGCATTTT. Protein sequence: CASSPLTRDRDRNQPQHF.

This clone was observed once. The chain couples TRBV5-4 to TRBJ1-2; D unclear. Between the trimmed V and J ends, which lost 4 bases and 4 bases, there was a span of 14 bases. CDR1 is SGHNT, CDR2 YYREEE, per germline (reference sequence). The CDR3 is 14 residues long. As DNA, the CDR3 is TGTGCCAGCAGCCCCGGAACTTCGACCTATGGCTACACCTTC. Protein sequence: CASSPGTSTYGYTF.

The chain uses TRBV19 and TRBJ1-5, with D possibly being TRBD1 (6 bases). V lost 5 bases and J lost 7, with 15 bases in between. The germline V gene has CDR1 LNHDA and CDR2 SQIVND (reference sequence). This CDR3 has 14 amino acids. The CDR3 coding sequence is TGTGCCAGTAGTTTCAGGGGAGAGGAACAGCCCCAGCATTTT. Its translation is CASSFRGEEQPQHF.

The chain recombines TRBV6-5 with TRBJ2-2; unclear D gene. Germline values: CDR1 MNHEY, CDR2 SVGAGI. CDR3 size: 14 residues. Trimming removed 2 bases at V and 5 bases at J, with 9 bases between. The CDR3 here is CASSYPTETGELFF. DNA of the CDR3: TGTGCCAGCAGTTACCCCACCGAGACCGGGGAGCTGTTTTTT.

The rearrangement links TRBV27 to TRBJ1-6; 9 positions agree with TRBD1. Trimming removed 6 bases from V and 6 bases from J; junction bases left unmatched: 12. The V gene's germline CDR1 is MNHEY and CDR2 SMNVEV (reference sequence). The CDR3 has 17 residues. CDR3 sequence: CASSHPSQGAVNSPLHF. The CDR3 DNA is TGTGCCAGCAGCCACCCCTCACAGGGGGCGGTTAATTCACCCCTCCACTTT.

This chain links TRBV6-1 with TRBJ1-1; D is ambiguous. CDR3 size: 12 residues. V was trimmed by 11 bases and J by 4 bases, leaving 14 bases between them. Germline lookup yields CDR1 MNHNS and CDR2 SASEGT. CDR3 loop: CASVYPGTEAFF. CDR3 nucleotide sequence: TGTGCCTCAGTATACCCCGGCACTGAAGCTTTCTTT.

In DNA, the CDR3 is TGCGCCAGCAGTGACAGGGGGTCGGGCACAGATACGCAGTATTTT. It is translated as CASSDRGSGTDTQYF. The chain couples TRBV10-1 to TRBJ2-3, with TRBD1 matching over 7 bases. Trimming cost V 3 bases and J 1 base; bases outside gene matches: 4. The CDR3 length is 15 residues. The germline CDR1 and CDR2 sequences are WNHNN and SYGVQD (reference sequence).